The source of this T cell receptor (beta chain) is a study of blood T cells in healthy people across ages (dated by TCRdb to the mid-2010s). General notes on the study: In model experiments, template switching captured roughly one uniquely barcoded TCR beta cDNA molecule for every two T cells. To track age-related changes in TCR beta repertoire diversity, the study relied on deep sequencing normalized with unique cDNA molecular identifiers. Donors were grouped into four age groups: young (average about 15 years), middle-aged (roughly 38), aged (62) and long-lived (about 82). To avoid experimental bias, donors of different ages were randomly spread across the sequencing lanes. Using the same blood draw, the study looked at two additional independent replicas of 1 million unique cDNA reads for two donors, one aged 18 to 30 and the other aged 80 or older.

Trimming costs V 1 base and J 8 bases, and their ends lie 12 bases apart. Counted from cysteine to phenylalanine, this CDR3 has 15 amino acids. Only CDR3 DNA remains: 45 bases, in frame from the first base. The CDR1 and CDR2 encoded by the germline V gene are LGHNA and YNFKEQ. Preparation of the library involved 5' RACE. A second PCR of about 6 to 12 cycles was run with a J-beta primer mix and a sample-barcoded 5' primer. Each TCR beta cDNA molecule received a unique molecular identifier from a template-switch 5' adaptor carrying 12 random nucleotides. Each sample yielded at least 2.5 million CDR3-containing paired-end reads. All of the RNA was converted into first-strand cDNA using the Mint cDNA synthesis kit, with a TRBC-specific oligonucleotide serving as the primer. All cDNA was treated with uracil-DNA glycosylase and then went through a first 18-cycle PCR with the universal primers M1SS and BC2_uni_R. On the study's bioinformatics: For normalization, 1 million high-quality reads were randomly selected from each sample, with every read carrying a distinct molecular identifier. Reads sharing molecular identifiers were discarded rather than binned into consensus sequences. MiTCR, run with a Q25 quality threshold and the strictest error-elimination algorithm, handled CDR3 identification, clonotype clustering and error correction. A nonparametric unseen species model with Euler transformation was used to estimate lower-bound total TCR beta diversity. The public sequencing data were trimmed at Q25 with fastp and processed into clonotypes with MiXCR by TCRdb, which kept only in-frame beta chains. Each entry is one CDR3 protein sequence, shown with its most common DNA and genes. TCRdb's processing, not the authors' own work, is the source of the V and J calls. The sample data list around 2 million distinct CDR3 sequences, and 35% to 50% of these were observed just once. Of the sample, more than 20% is held by the ten largest clones.

To note about this clonotype: Its cognate antigen has yet to be identified. Within one base of it there is no much larger clone, and no base qualities were kept.

The 39 donors, aged roughly 6 to 100 years, were systemically healthy Caucasian individuals from Russia. Approximately 9.3 milliliters of peripheral blood were collected from each donor into EDTA-treated Vacutainer tubes. PBMCs were isolated by Ficoll-Paque density-gradient centrifugation, with at least 7 million obtained per sample. Total RNA was extracted from PBMCs with Trizol reagent, with at least 6 micrograms obtained per sample. The percentages of naive CD45RAhigh/CD27high T cells were determined by flow cytometry on a PBMC aliquot from every donor. What the research found in general, with its limitations: Conclusive comparison of naive and antigen-experienced compartments was prevented by the profiling of bulk unsorted PBMCs. Estimates of total diversity from one million sequenced T cells were regarded as lower bounds and underestimates. The percentage of naive T cells measured by flow cytometry correlated strongly with observed TCR beta diversity. Because donor CMV infection status was unknown, age-related changes in expanded clonotypes were potentially confounded. The long-lived group showed more naive CD4+ T cells, fewer expanded clones and increased TCR diversity than the aged group, suggesting age selection. As age increased, observed TCR beta diversity per million T cells dropped in a roughly linear way, and a significant reduction was already evident by age 40.

The chain uses TRBV4-2 and TRBJ1-6, with TRBD1 perhaps the D gene, on 6 matching bases. Sequenced sample: blood. The clonotype originates from a human donor in good health. This receptor has the CDR3 CASSQVGTLDSPLHF. In nucleotide form, the sequence is TGTGCCAGCAGCCAAGTGGGGACACTAGATTCACCCCTCCACTTT.